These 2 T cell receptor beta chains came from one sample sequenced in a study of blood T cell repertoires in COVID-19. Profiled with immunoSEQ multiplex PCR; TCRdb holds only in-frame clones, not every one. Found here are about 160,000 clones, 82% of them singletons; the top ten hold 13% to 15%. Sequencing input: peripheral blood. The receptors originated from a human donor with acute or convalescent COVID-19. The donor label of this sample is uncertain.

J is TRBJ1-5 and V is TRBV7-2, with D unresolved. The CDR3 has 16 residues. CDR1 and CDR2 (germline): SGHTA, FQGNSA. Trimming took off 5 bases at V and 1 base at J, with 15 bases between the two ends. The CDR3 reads CASSQESGRSNQPQHF. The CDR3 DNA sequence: TGTGCCAGCAGCCAGGAGTCCGGGAGGAGCAATCAGCCCCAGCATTTT.

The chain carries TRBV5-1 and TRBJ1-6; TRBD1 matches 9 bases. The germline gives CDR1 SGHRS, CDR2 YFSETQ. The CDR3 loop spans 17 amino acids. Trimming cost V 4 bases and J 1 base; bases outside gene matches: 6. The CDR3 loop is CASSDQQGASYNSPLHF. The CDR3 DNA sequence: TGCGCCAGCAGCGACCAACAGGGGGCTTCCTATAATTCACCCCTCCACTTT.